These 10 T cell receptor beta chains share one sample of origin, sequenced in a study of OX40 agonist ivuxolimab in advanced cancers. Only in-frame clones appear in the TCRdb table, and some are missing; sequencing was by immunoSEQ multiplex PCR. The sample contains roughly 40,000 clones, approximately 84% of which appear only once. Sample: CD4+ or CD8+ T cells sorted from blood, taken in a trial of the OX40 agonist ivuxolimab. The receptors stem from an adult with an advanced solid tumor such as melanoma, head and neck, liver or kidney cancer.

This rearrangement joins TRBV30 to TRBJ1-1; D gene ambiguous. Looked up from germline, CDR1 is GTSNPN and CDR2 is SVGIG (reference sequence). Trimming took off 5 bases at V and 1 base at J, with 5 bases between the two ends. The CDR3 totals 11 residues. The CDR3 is CAWEGNTEAFF. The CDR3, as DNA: TGTGCCTGGGAGGGGAACACTGAAGCTTTCTTT.

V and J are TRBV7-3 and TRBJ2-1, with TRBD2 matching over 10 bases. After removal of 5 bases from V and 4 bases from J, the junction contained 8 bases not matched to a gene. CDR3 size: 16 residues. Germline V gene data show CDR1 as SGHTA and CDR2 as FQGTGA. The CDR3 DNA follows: TGTGCCAGCAGCCAAGAAACTAGCGGGGCGTACAATGAGCAGTTCTTC. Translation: CASSQETSGAYNEQFF.

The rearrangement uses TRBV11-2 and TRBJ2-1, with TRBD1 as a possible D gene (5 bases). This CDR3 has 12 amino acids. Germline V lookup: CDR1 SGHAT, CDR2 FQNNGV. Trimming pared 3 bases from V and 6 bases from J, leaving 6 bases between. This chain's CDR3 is CASSFRVNEQFF. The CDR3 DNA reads TGTGCCAGCAGCTTCAGGGTCAATGAGCAGTTCTTC.

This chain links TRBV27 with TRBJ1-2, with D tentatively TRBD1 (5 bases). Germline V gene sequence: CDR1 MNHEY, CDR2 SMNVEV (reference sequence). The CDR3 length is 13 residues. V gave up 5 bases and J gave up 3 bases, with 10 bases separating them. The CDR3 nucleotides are TGTGCCAGCAGTGCCTTGGGGGACTATGGCTACACCTTC. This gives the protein CASSALGDYGYTF.

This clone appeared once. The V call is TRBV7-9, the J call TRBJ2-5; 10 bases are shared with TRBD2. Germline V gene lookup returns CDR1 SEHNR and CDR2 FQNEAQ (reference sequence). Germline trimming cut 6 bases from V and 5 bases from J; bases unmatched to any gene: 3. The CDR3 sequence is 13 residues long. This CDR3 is CASRETSGETQYF. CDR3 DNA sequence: TGTGCCAGCAGAGAGACTAGCGGGGAGACCCAGTACTTC.

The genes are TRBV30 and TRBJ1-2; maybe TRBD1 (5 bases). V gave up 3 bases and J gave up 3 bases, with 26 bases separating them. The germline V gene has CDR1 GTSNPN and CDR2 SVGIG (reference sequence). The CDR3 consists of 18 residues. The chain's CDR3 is CAWRTPRGGWGSDYGYTF. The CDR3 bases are TGTGCCTGGAGGACCCCACGCGGAGGGTGGGGCTCTGACTATGGCTACACCTTC.

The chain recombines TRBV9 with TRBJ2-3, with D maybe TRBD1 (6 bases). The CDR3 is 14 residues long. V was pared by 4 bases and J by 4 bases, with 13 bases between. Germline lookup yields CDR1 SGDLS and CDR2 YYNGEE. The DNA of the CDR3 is TGTGCCAGCAGCCTCGGACAGCAGTCAGATACGCAGTATTTT. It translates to CASSLGQQSDTQYF.

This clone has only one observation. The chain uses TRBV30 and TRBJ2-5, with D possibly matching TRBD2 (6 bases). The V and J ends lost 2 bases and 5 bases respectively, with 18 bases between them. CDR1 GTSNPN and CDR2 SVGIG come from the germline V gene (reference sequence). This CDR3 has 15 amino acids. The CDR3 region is CAWSSGTGAEETQYF. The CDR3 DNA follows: TGTGCCTGGAGTTCCGGGACTGGAGCGGAGGAGACCCAGTACTTC.

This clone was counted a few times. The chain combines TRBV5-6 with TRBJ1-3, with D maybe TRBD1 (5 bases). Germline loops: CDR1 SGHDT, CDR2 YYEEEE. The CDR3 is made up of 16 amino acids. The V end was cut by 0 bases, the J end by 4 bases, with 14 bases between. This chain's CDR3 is CASSLAAGLAGNTIYF. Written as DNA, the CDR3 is TGTGCCAGCAGCTTGGCCGCAGGGCTCGCCGGAAACACCATATATTTT. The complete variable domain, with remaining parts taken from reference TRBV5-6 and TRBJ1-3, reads DAGVTQSPTHLIKTRGQQVTLRCSPKSGHDTVSWYQQALGQGPQFIFQYYEEEERQRGNFPDRFSGHQFPNYSSELNVNALLLGDSALYLCASSLAAGLAGNTIYFGEGSWLTVV.

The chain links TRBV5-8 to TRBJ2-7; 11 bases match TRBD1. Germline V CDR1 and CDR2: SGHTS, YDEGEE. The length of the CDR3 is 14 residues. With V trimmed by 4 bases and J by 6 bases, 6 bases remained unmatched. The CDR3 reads CASSPDRGPREQYF. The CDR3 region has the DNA TGTGCCAGCAGCCCGGACAGGGGGCCGCGCGAGCAGTACTTC.